This T cell receptor beta chain was recorded in a study of blood T cells in healthy people across ages. Study overall: Capturing about one barcoded beta molecule per two T cells was achieved by template switching.

Primers used in a second PCR of roughly 6 to 11 cycles were a sample-barcoded 5' primer and a J-beta primer mix. TCRdb re-analysed the 5' RACE reads in MiXCR, keeping a single row per CDR3 protein. The sample has hundreds of thousands of distinct CDR3 sequences; roughly three fifths are singletons. Trimming left V 5 bases short and J 4 bases short, with 21 bases between. The CDR3 is made up of 16 amino acids. CDR1 LGHDT and CDR2 YNNKEL come from the germline V gene (reference sequence). Drawn from each donor were roughly 9.4 milliliters of peripheral blood. The chain joins TRBV3-1 to TRBJ2-7; a possible D gene is TRBD1 (5 bases). The source of this sequence is a man in his forties in good health. The sequenced material came from blood. The CDR3 here is CASSRGAAEDLYEQYF. CDR3 sequence (DNA): TGTGCCAGCAGCAGGGGCGCTGCGGAAGATCTATACGAGCAGTACTTC.